Sequencing of this TCR beta chain was carried out in a study of cytomegalovirus exposure and HLA in healthy donors. Germline V gene sequence: CDR1 SGHNT, CDR2 YYREEE (reference sequence). Trimming pared 0 bases from V and 10 bases from J, leaving 19 bases between. The CDR3 extends over 15 amino acids. The study ran its PCR with 60 Vbeta and 13 Jbeta primers. TCRdb keeps only in-frame clones here, not all; method: immunoSEQ multiplex PCR. The profile shows over 150,000 clones, 65% to 75% of them singletons. The specimen was PBMCs. The origin of this receptor is a man younger than 45 in good health and CMV-seronegative. The chain joins TRBV5-4 to TRBJ1-2, with TRBD1 as a possible D gene (6 bases). The CDR3 bases are TGTGCCAGCAGCTTGGGTTCAGGGCAGGGGATCCACTACACCTTC. As protein: CASSLGSGQGIHYTF. Full variable domain (remainder filled in from reference TRBV5-4 and TRBJ1-2): ETGVTQSPTHLIKTRGQQVTLRCSSQSGHNTVSWYQQALGQGPQFIFQYYREEENGRGNFPPRFSGLQFPNYSSELNVNALELDDSALYLCASSLGSGQGIHYTFGSGTRLTVV.